These T cell receptor beta chains were read from a single sample in a study of T cell responses to AZD1222 COVID-19 vaccine. Sequenced by immunoSEQ multiplex PCR; TCRdb stores in-frame clones only, minus some. The data hold approximately 150,000 clones, with 80% to 90% observed a single time. The material was peripheral blood, obtained on day 0 of AZD1222 vaccination. Receptor source: an adult in good health. The conserved cysteine and the conserved F or W are not part of the CDR3 here.

ASSRRGQGLMGPQH	TRBV27	TRBJ1-5
ASSRDGASGRNEQF	TRBV6-2/TRBV6-3	TRBJ2-1
ASLDLLGGTWHTQY	TRBV27	TRBJ2-3
ASSVYRGRVSYEQY	TRBV6-2/TRBV6-3	TRBJ2-7
ATSDTTSLSYEQY	TRBV24-1	TRBJ2-7
ASSDRGLGNQPQH	TRBV6-2/TRBV6-3	TRBJ1-5
ASSIPPGTPPRPQH	TRBV19	TRBJ1-5
ASSLWDRQPQH	TRBV5-8	TRBJ1-5
ASTPRDLYNSPLH	TRBV28	TRBJ1-6
ASSARLAAYNEQF	TRBV9	TRBJ2-1
ASSFGQGDGYT	TRBV5-8	TRBJ1-2
ASSSTSSYNEQF	TRBV9	TRBJ2-1
ASSHLDRGIPRGYGYT	TRBV4-3	TRBJ1-2
ASSQNRAFYGYT	TRBV16	TRBJ1-2
ASSQARGGIQY	TRBV4-1	TRBJ2-4
ASSLLDRSGQPQH	TRBV28	TRBJ1-5
SVDQPQTGGTDTQY	TRBV29-1	TRBJ2-3
ASSRQGLRDTDTQY	TRBV3-1/TRBV3-2	TRBJ2-3
ASSIGASGHEQY	TRBV19	TRBJ2-7
ASSGGQGEKLF	TRBV2	TRBJ1-4
ASSAHSGRTGGELF	TRBV7-7	TRBJ2-2
ATFNPSSYEQY	TRBV10-3	TRBJ2-7
ASSAPGGLTNGYT	TRBV7-2	TRBJ1-2
ASSSRTGREASGYT	TRBV7-2	TRBJ1-2
ASSGTGGIGQPQH	TRBV19	TRBJ1-5
ASRTSGGNTEAF	TRBV7-2	TRBJ1-1
ASSLSRSGAYEQY	TRBV28	TRBJ2-7
AISGISTGGNEAF	TRBV10-3	TRBJ1-1
ASSLGTGGLAAYEQY	TRBV5-1	TRBJ2-7
ASSFGTREQY	TRBV5-4	TRBJ2-7
ASSSSSSGRASEQF	TRBV11-3	TRBJ2-1
ASSPLGGGYNEQF	TRBV18	TRBJ2-1
ASSLGGSYNEQF	TRBV5-6	TRBJ2-1
ASSISRAGGYT	TRBV19	TRBJ1-2
ASSVVSGAGTGELF	TRBV9	TRBJ2-2
ASSPTRRDLYEQY	TRBV19	TRBJ2-7
ASSLDSAVSYEQY	TRBV5-1	TRBJ2-7
ASSLPGSWTGNTIY	TRBV28	TRBJ1-3
ASSRLGTEAF	TRBV6-1	TRBJ1-1
ASSFSTDTQY	TRBV12-3/TRBV12-4	TRBJ2-3
ASSYPGLSSYNEQF	TRBV6-5	TRBJ2-1
ASSLFLGGNEKLF	TRBV5-5	TRBJ1-4
ASSRRGQTLGEQY	TRBV11-3	TRBJ2-7
ASSQGTGHQPQH	TRBV3-1/TRBV3-2	TRBJ1-5
ASSSAPSTDTQY	TRBV7-2	TRBJ2-3
ASSAGAGSINEQF	TRBV9	TRBJ2-1
ASSSGRAGGTDTQY	TRBV7-2	TRBJ2-3
ASSYLAGLWEDTQY	TRBV6-2/TRBV6-3	TRBJ2-3
ASSVASQPSNEQY	TRBV9	TRBJ2-7
ASSGDTLAYQETQY	TRBV28	TRBJ2-5
ASSFASYGYT	TRBV19	TRBJ1-2
ASSPGMPGLAGEFWYEQY	TRBV5-1	TRBJ2-7